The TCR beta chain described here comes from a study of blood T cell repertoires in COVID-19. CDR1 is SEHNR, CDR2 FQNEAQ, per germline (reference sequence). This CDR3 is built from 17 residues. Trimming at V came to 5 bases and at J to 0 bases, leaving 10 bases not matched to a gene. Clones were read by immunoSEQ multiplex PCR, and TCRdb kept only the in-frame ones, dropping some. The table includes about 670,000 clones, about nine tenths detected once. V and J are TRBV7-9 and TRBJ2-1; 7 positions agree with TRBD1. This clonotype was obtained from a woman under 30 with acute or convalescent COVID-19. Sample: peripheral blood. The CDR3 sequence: CASSPRGRLTSYNEQFF. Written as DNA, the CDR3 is TGTGCCAGCAGCCCAAGGGGGCGGCTTACCTCCTACAATGAGCAGTTCTTC.